The 21 T cell receptor beta chains below all came from one sample that was sequenced in a study of Ad26.COV2.S vaccination and SARS-CoV-2 variants. Profiled with immunoSEQ multiplex PCR; TCRdb holds only in-frame clones, not every one. The top ten hold 1.7% of the sample, which has about 460,000 clones, roughly nine tenths seen once. Treatment: some 20 received Ad26.COV2.S at low or high dose, single or two shots; 5 received placebo; per-sample allocation not given. It was on day 63 after the first vaccine or placebo injection that samples were taken. This specimen was peripheral blood, taken in a trial of Ad26.COV2.S vaccine versus placebo. These receptors all stem from a person aged 18-65 years who received the Ad26.COV2.S COVID-19 vaccine or a placebo.

The chain employs TRBV9 and TRBJ2-1, with 9 bases matching TRBD2. J gave up 0 bases and V 4 bases, and 2 bases lay outside the gene matches. Germline V gene lookup returns CDR1 SGDLS and CDR2 YYNGEE. The CDR3 has 15 amino acids. In DNA, the CDR3 is TGTGCCAGCAGCCCGGGACTAGCCTCCTACAATGAGCAGTTCTTC. Amino acid sequence: CASSPGLASYNEQFF.

The J gene is TRBJ2-2, the V gene TRBV5-1; D is ambiguous. Germline CDR1 is SGHRS and CDR2 is YFSETQ. The V and J ends lost 1 base and 6 bases respectively, with 7 bases between them. The CDR3 contains 13 residues. The CDR3 protein is CASSLTGAGELFF. The CDR3 nucleotides are TGCGCCAGCAGCTTGACGGGTGCCGGGGAGCTGTTTTTT.

The sample holds one count of this clone. This sequence joins TRBV5-1 and TRBJ2-3, with 9 positions matching TRBD2. V lost 2 bases, J lost 3 bases, and 7 bases stayed unmatched. This CDR3 is 16 amino acids long. CDR1 and CDR2 (germline): SGHRS, YFSETQ. This chain's CDR3 is CASSLIAGVRTDTQYF. For the CDR3, the DNA is TGCGCCAGCAGCTTAATAGCGGGAGTTCGGACAGATACGCAGTATTTT. Full variable domain (missing parts from reference TRBV5-1 and TRBJ2-3): KAGVTQTPRYLIKTRGQQVTLSCSPISGHRSVSWYQQTPGQGLQFLFEYFSETQRNKGNFPGRFSGRQFSNSRSEMNVSTLELGDSALYLCASSLIAGVRTDTQYFGPGTRLTVL.

V usage is TRBV18 and J usage is TRBJ2-7, with D possibly being TRBD1 (6 bases). V lost 5 bases, J lost 3 bases, and 11 bases lay in between. Germline CDR1 KGHSH, CDR2 LQKENI. This CDR3 comprises 13 residues. The CDR3 DNA reads as TGTGCCAGCTCAGAGGGGACAAGCTACGAGCAGTACTTC. Translation gives CASSEGTSYEQYF.

The rearrangement uses TRBV29-1 and TRBJ2-7, with 7 bases matching TRBD1. V lost 6 bases, J lost 4 bases, and 12 bases stayed unmatched. There are 14 residues in the CDR3. Germline V lookup: CDR1 SQVTM, CDR2 ANQGSEA. CDR3 nucleotides: TGCAGCGTACAGGGGACGGGTAGTACTTACGAGCAGTACTTC. It encodes CSVQGTGSTYEQYF.

The rearrangement links TRBV3-1 (or the pseudogene TRBV3-2) to TRBJ2-5, with D maybe TRBD1 (5 bases). The CDR3 extends over 16 amino acids. With 3 bases removed from V and 3 bases from J, the gap between germline ends came to 17 bases. The germline V gene encodes CDR1 LGHDT and CDR2 YNNKEL (reference sequence). The CDR3 sequence: CASSHQRPGYKETQYF. DNA of the CDR3: TGTGCCAGCAGCCACCAGAGGCCAGGGTACAAAGAGACCCAGTACTTC.

This chain connects TRBV18 to TRBJ2-7; 9 bases match TRBD1. V was clipped by 3 bases and J by 3 bases; unmatched bases: 3. The germline V gene encodes CDR1 KGHSH and CDR2 LQKENI. There are 14 residues in the CDR3. This chain's CDR3 is CASSPPGQGYEQYF. The CDR3 nucleotides read TGTGCCAGCTCACCCCCGGGACAGGGCTACGAGCAGTACTTC. Together with reference TRBV18 and TRBJ2-7, the CDR3 gives the full variable domain: NAGVMQNPRHLVRRRGQEARLRCSPMKGHSHVYWYRQLPEEGLKFMVYLQKENIIDESGMPKERFSAEFPKEGPSILRIQQVVRGDSAAYFCASSPPGQGYEQYFGPGTRLTVT.

The rearrangement links TRBV15 to TRBJ1-2; 7 positions match TRBD1. Germline trimming cut 2 bases from V and 2 bases from J; bases unmatched to any gene: 5. The CDR3 extends over 15 amino acids. From germline, CDR1 is LNHNV and CDR2 YYDKDF (reference sequence). CDR3 nucleotide sequence: TGTGCCACCAGCAGAACAGGGGCCTCCAACTATGGCTACACCTTC. Amino acids: CATSRTGASNYGYTF.

There are a few counts of this clone. The chain uses TRBV7-2 and TRBJ2-2, with D perhaps matching TRBD2 (5 bases). The germline V gene has CDR1 SGHTA and CDR2 FQGNSA. CDR3 length: 15 residues. V gave up 1 base and J gave up 5 bases, with 11 bases separating them. This CDR3 reads CASSLDSGRTGELFF. For the CDR3, the DNA is TGTGCCAGCAGCTTAGACTCTGGGAGAACCGGGGAGCTGTTTTTT. Looking up the rest from reference TRBV7-2 and TRBJ2-2 gives the full variable domain: GAGVSQSPSNKVTEKGKDVELRCDPISGHTALYWYRQSLGQGLEFLIYFQGNSAPDKSGLPSDRFSAERTGGSVSTLTIQRTQQEDSAVYLCASSLDSGRTGELFFGEGSRLTVL.

The CDR3 bases are TGTGCCAGCAGTTACCGGGAGGATTACAATGAGCAGTTCTTC. Translated: CASSYREDYNEQFF. The chain is built from TRBV6-5 and TRBJ2-1, with 7 bases aligning to TRBD2. CDR3 length equals 14 residues. Germline CDR1 reads MNHEY; CDR2 reads SVGAGI. The trim removed 2 bases at V and 4 bases at J, leaving 2 bases unmatched.

The chain couples TRBV5-5 to TRBJ1-2; D gene uncertain. The CDR3 sequence is 14 residues long. Deletions cut 4 bases from V and 6 bases from J, with 16 bases between. The V gene's germline CDR1 is SGHKS and CDR2 YYEKEE (reference sequence). The CDR3 here is CASSTDRPPHGYTF. The CDR3 nucleotides are TGTGCCAGCAGCACCGACCGACCGCCTCATGGCTACACCTTC.

The V gene is TRBV6-2 or TRBV6-3, the J gene TRBJ1-2; D gene uncertain. The CDR3 contains 12 residues. CDR1 is MNHEY, CDR2 SVGEGT, per germline. The V and J ends lost 2 bases and 2 bases respectively, with 3 bases between them. DNA for the CDR3: TGTGCCAGCAGTTACCCCAACTATGGCTACACCTTC. This encodes CASSYPNYGYTF.

This clone has just one count. Here the CDR3 DNA reads TGTGCCAGTAGGAGGACAGGGGGCACTGAAGCTTTCTTT. This translates into CASRRTGGTEAFF. The chain is built from TRBV19 and TRBJ1-1; 10 nucleotides line up with TRBD1. The J segment lost 4 bases and the V segment lost 6 bases, leaving 2 bases of the junction unmatched. Per the germline V gene, CDR1 is LNHDA and CDR2 is SQIVND (reference sequence). The CDR3 contains 13 residues.

Only one count was recorded for this clone. This chain links TRBV18 with TRBJ2-1; 7 nucleotides align to TRBD1. Germline V gene lookup returns CDR1 KGHSH and CDR2 LQKENI. This CDR3 has 14 amino acids. After removal of 6 bases from V and 15 bases from J, the junction contained 17 bases not matched to a gene. This CDR3 reads CASSPTGADDRRFF. DNA of the CDR3: TGTGCCAGCTCGCCTACAGGGGCGGACGACAGACGGTTCTTC.

The chain carries TRBV18 and TRBJ2-7, with TRBD2 matching 8 bases. Per germline, CDR1 KGHSH and CDR2 LQKENI. This CDR3 comprises 14 residues. J gave up 6 bases and V 2 bases, and 6 bases lay outside the gene matches. The chain's CDR3 is CASSPDGLAGEQYF. DNA of the CDR3: TGTGCCAGCTCACCAGACGGACTAGCCGGCGAGCAGTACTTC.

The chain joins TRBV7-9 to TRBJ1-1, with 9 bases identical to TRBD1. CDR1 is SEHNR, CDR2 FQNEAQ, per germline (reference sequence). Trimming removed 5 bases from V and 2 bases from J; junction bases left unmatched: 9. The CDR3 contains 16 residues. The chain's CDR3 is CASSPRGQGHNTEAFF. CDR3 nucleotides: TGTGCCAGCAGCCCTAGGGGACAGGGTCACAACACTGAAGCTTTCTTT. Drawing the rest from reference TRBV7-9 and TRBJ1-1, the complete variable domain is DTGVSQNPRHKITKRGQNVTFRCDPISEHNRLYWYRQTLGQGPEFLTYFQNEAQLEKSRLLSDRFSAERPKGSFSTLEIQRTEQGDSAMYLCASSPRGQGHNTEAFFGQGTRLTVV.

This rearrangement joins TRBV5-4 to TRBJ1-3, with D uncertain. The CDR3 has 13 residues. Germline V gene data show CDR1 as SGHNT and CDR2 as YYREEE (reference sequence). V was shortened by 1 base and J by 0 bases, with 2 bases between the two germline ends. The CDR3 bases are TGTGCCAGCAGCTTGTTCTCTGGAAACACCATATATTTT. It codes for CASSLFSGNTIYF. The full variable domain, completed using reference TRBV5-4 and TRBJ1-3, is ETGVTQSPTHLIKTRGQQVTLRCSSQSGHNTVSWYQQALGQGPQFIFQYYREEENGRGNFPPRFSGLQFPNYSSELNVNALELDDSALYLCASSLFSGNTIYFGEGSWLTVV.

This clone has only one observation. This chain joins TRBV7-2 and TRBJ2-7; tentatively, D is TRBD2 (6 bases). Per the germline V gene, CDR1 is SGHTA and CDR2 is FQGNSA. The CDR3 contains 15 residues. Trimming cost V 5 bases and J 3 bases, with 17 bases left between them. CDR3 bases: TGTGCCAGCAGCCCGACCCGGGGGTACAACTACGAGCAGTACTTC. This sequence encodes CASSPTRGYNYEQYF.

This chain connects TRBV12-5 to TRBJ1-2; D uncertain. CDR3 length: 16 residues. The V gene lost 3 bases and the J gene lost 4 bases, with 18 bases spanning the gap. Germline CDR1 is LGHNT and CDR2 is FRNRAP. The CDR3 DNA reads TGTGCTAGTGGTTTAACAACCACGGGGATCGGCTATGGCTACACCTTC. This encodes CASGLTTTGIGYGYTF.

V usage is TRBV5-1 and J usage is TRBJ1-4; no clear D. With 1 base removed from V and 0 bases from J, the gap between germline ends came to 7 bases. The CDR3 contains 15 residues. CDR1 SGHRS and CDR2 YFSETQ come from the germline V gene. The CDR3 sequence: CASSLNPATNEKLFF. The CDR3 DNA sequence: TGCGCCAGCAGCTTGAATCCTGCAACTAATGAAAAACTGTTTTTT. Full variable domain (remainder filled in from reference TRBV5-1 and TRBJ1-4): KAGVTQTPRYLIKTRGQQVTLSCSPISGHRSVSWYQQTPGQGLQFLFEYFSETQRNKGNFPGRFSGRQFSNSRSEMNVSTLELGDSALYLCASSLNPATNEKLFFGSGTQLSVL.

This sequence joins TRBV9 and TRBJ2-3; 13 bases map to TRBD2. The CDR3 contains 18 residues. V shed 2 bases and J 2 bases; nucleotides not matched to a gene: 8. Germline loops: CDR1 SGDLS, CDR2 YYNGEE. Here the CDR3 reads CASSVGTSGTPFTDTQYF. CDR3 DNA sequence: TGTGCCAGCAGCGTCGGGACTAGCGGGACCCCTTTCACAGATACGCAGTATTTT.